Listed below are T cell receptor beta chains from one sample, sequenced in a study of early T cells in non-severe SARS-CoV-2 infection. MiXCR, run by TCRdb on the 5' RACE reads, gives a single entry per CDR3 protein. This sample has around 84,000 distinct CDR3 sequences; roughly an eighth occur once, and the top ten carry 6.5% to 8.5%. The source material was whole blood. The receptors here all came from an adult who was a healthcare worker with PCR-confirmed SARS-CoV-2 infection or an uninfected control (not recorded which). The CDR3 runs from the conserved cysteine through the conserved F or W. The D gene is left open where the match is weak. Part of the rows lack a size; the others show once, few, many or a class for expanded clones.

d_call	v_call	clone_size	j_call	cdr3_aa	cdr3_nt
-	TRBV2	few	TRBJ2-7	CASSEWGWSYEQYF	TGTGCCAGCAGTGAATGGGGGTGGTCCTACGAGCAGTACTTC
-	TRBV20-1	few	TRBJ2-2	CSALPGLTNTGELFF	TGCAGTGCTCTGCCGGGACTGACGAACACCGGGGAGCTGTTTTTT
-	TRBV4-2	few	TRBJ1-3	CASSQGNREDTIYF	TGTGCCAGCAGCCAAGGAAACAGGGAAGACACCATATATTTT
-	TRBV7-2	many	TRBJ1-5	CASSLSLQGSQPQHF	TGTGCCAGCAGCTTATCCCTCCAGGGTTCTCAGCCCCAGCATTTT
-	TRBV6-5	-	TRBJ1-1	CASSPRQSNTEAFF	TGTGCCAGCAGTCCCAGACAGTCGAACACTGAAGCTTTCTTT
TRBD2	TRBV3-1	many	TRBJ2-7	CASSPGLAGGPYEQYF	TGTGCCAGCAGCCCGGGACTAGCGGGAGGGCCCTACGAGCAGTACTTC
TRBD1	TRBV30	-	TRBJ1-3	CAWSVGTGIGNTIYF	TGTGCCTGGAGTGTAGGGACAGGGATTGGAAACACCATATATTTT
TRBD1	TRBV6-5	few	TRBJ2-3	CATNRGSPSTDTQYF	TGTGCCACAAACAGGGGCTCACCTAGCACAGATACGCAGTATTTT
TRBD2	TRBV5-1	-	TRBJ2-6	CASSPPSRGSSAANVLTF	TGCGCCAGCAGCCCACCCTCGCGGGGGAGCTCTGCGGCCAACGTCCTGACTTTC
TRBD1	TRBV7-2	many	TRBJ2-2	CASRNRTGTNTGELFF	TGTGCCAGCAGAAACCGGACAGGGACGAACACCGGGGAGCTGTTTTTT
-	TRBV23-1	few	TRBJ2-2	CASSHPWEGADTGELFF	TGCGCCAGCAGTCACCCCTGGGAGGGGGCCGACACCGGGGAGCTGTTTTTT
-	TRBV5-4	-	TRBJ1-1	CASSLGLLPGGTEAFF	TGTGCCAGCAGCTTGGGTCTTCTCCCCGGCGGGACTGAAGCTTTCTTT
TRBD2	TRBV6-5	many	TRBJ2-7	CASSYGTSGTYEQYF	TGTGCCAGCAGTTACGGGACTAGCGGGACTTACGAGCAGTACTTC
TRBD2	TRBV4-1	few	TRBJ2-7	CASSQAVAGPLYEQYF	TGCGCCAGCAGCCAAGCGGTAGCGGGGCCCCTTTACGAGCAGTACTTC
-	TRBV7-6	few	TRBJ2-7	CASSLADYEQYF	TGTGCCAGCAGCTTAGCGGATTACGAGCAGTACTTC
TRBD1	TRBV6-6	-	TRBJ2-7	CASSSTRDRRSYEQYF	TGTGCCAGCAGTTCTACGCGGGACAGGAGATCCTACGAGCAGTACTTC
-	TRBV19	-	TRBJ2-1	CASSIDAETEFF	TGTGCCAGTAGTATAGATGCGGAAACCGAGTTCTTC
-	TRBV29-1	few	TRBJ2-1	CSVLDSQVDYNEQFF	TGCAGCGTGTTGGACAGCCAAGTCGACTACAATGAGCAGTTCTTC
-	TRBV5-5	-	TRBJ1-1	CASSFRGDATEAFF	TGTGCCAGCAGCTTCCGGGGAGACGCCACTGAAGCTTTCTTT
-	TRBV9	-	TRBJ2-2	CASSVGGGQTGELFF	TGTGCCAGCAGCGTAGGGGGGGGCCAGACCGGGGAGCTGTTTTTT
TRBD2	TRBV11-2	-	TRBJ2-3	CASRGIAGADTQYF	TGTGCCAGCAGGGGGATAGCGGGCGCAGATACGCAGTATTTT
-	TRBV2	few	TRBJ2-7	CASRGEYWGQYF	TGTGCCAGTCGAGGGGAGTACTGGGGGCAGTACTTC
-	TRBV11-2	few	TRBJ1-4	CASSPDSFGEKLFF	TGTGCCAGCAGTCCGGACAGCTTTGGTGAAAAACTGTTTTTT
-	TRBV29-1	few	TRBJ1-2	CSVGDTGLYGYTF	TGCAGCGTGGGGGACACCGGCCTTTATGGCTACACCTTC
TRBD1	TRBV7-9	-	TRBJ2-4	CASSPHRGNIQYF	TGTGCCAGCAGCCCCCACAGGGGGAACATTCAGTACTTC
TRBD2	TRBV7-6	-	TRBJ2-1	CASSLGTSGSIGDEQFF	TGTGCCAGCAGCTTAGGGACTAGCGGGAGTATCGGGGATGAGCAGTTCTTC
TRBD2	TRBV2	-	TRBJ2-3	CASSGGLGADTQYF	TGTGCCAGCAGCGGGGGACTAGGCGCAGATACGCAGTATTTT
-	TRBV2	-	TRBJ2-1	CASSANVKDEQFF	TGTGCCAGCAGTGCTAACGTAAAGGATGAGCAGTTCTTC
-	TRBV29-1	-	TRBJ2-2	CSARRGVAGELFF	TGCAGCGCCCGAAGGGGAGTGGCCGGGGAGCTGTTTTTT
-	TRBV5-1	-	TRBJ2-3	CASSLSGRIVDTQYF	TGCGCCAGCAGCTTGTCCGGCAGGATCGTCGATACGCAGTATTTT
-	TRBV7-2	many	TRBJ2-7	CASSLAPGLTGEQYF	TGTGCCAGCAGCTTAGCGCCCGGGTTAACGGGCGAGCAGTACTTC
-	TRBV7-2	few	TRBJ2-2	CASSPRGGYTGELFF	TGTGCCAGCAGCCCCAGGGGGGGATACACCGGGGAGCTGTTTTTT
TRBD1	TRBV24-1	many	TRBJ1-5	CATSDRTGGVGNQPQHF	TGTGCCACCAGTGATCGGACAGGGGGAGTCGGCAATCAGCCCCAGCATTTT
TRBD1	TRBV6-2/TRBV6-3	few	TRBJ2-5	CASSKSTGGNFEETQYF	TGTGCCAGCAGTAAGTCGACAGGGGGCAATTTTGAAGAGACCCAGTACTTC
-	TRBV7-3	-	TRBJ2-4	CASSPRNGGMENIQYF	TGTGCCAGCAGCCCCCGGAACGGAGGCATGGAAAACATTCAGTACTTC
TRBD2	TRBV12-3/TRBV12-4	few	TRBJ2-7	CASSGAGGGDEQYF	TGTGCCAGCAGTGGAGCGGGAGGGGGGGACGAGCAGTACTTC
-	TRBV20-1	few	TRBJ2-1	CSARGLPDSSYNEQFF	TGCAGTGCTAGAGGGTTGCCGGACAGCTCCTACAATGAGCAGTTCTTC
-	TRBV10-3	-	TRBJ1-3	CAISEGGTIYF	TGTGCCATCAGTGAGGGGGGCACCATATATTTT
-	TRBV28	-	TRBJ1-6	CASSLPPGTPLHF	TGTGCCAGCAGTTTACCGCCGGGCACACCCCTCCACTTT
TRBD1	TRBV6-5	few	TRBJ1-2	CASSYAGTGDGYTF	TGTGCCAGCAGTTACGCCGGGACAGGGGATGGCTACACCTTC
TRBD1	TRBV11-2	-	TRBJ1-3	CASSLAGGGNTIYF	TGTGCCAGCAGCTTAGCAGGGGGAGGAAACACCATATATTTT
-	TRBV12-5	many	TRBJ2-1	CASGLKVNNEQFF	TGTGCTAGTGGTTTGAAAGTAAACAATGAGCAGTTCTTC
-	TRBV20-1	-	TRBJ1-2	CSARGPNGYTF	TGCAGTGCTAGGGGTCCGAATGGCTACACCTTC
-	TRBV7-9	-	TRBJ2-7	CASSFLTEQYF	TGTGCCAGCAGCTTCCTTACCGAGCAGTACTTC
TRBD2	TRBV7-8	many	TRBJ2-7	CASIGTSGRAPYEQYF	TGTGCCAGCATAGGGACTAGCGGGCGAGCCCCCTACGAGCAGTACTTC
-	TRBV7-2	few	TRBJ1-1	CASIFRGIRGTEAFF	TGTGCCAGCATCTTTAGGGGGATACGGGGCACTGAAGCTTTCTTT
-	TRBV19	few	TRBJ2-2	CASSTSPGTGELFF	TGTGCCAGTAGTACCTCCCCAGGTACCGGGGAGCTGTTTTTT
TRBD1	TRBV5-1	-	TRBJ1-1	CASSLRTGGHTEAFF	TGCGCCAGCAGCTTACGGACAGGGGGCCACACTGAAGCTTTCTTT
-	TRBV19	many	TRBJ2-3	CASSIKQLDTQYF	TGTGCCAGTAGTATCAAGCAGTTGGATACGCAGTATTTT
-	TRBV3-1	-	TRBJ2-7	CASSFRDWSYEQYF	TGTGCCAGCAGCTTTCGGGACTGGTCCTACGAGCAGTACTTC
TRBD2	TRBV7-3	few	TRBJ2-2	CASSFQTSGNLVPYTGELFF	TGTGCCAGCAGCTTTCAGACTAGCGGGAATCTCGTCCCTTACACCGGGGAGCTGTTTTTT
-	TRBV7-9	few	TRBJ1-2	CASSLSGRENYGYTF	TGTGCCAGCAGCTTATCGGGCAGAGAAAACTATGGCTACACCTTC
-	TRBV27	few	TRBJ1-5	CASSFSANQPQHF	TGTGCCAGCAGTTTTTCGGCGAATCAGCCCCAGCATTTT
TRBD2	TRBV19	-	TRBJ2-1	CASSTATSGRLNEQFF	TGTGCCAGTAGTACGGCGACTAGCGGGAGATTGAATGAGCAGTTCTTC
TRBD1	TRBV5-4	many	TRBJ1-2	CASSRQGPSDGYTF	TGTGCCAGCAGCCGACAGGGGCCCTCGGATGGCTACACCTTC
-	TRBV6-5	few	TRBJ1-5	CASSYSGRYQPQHF	TGTGCCAGCAGTTACTCGGGCAGATATCAGCCCCAGCATTTT
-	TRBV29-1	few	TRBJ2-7	CSVGTVLTNEQYF	TGCAGCGTTGGCACCGTTTTAACCAACGAGCAGTACTTC
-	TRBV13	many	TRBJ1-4	CASSWGVNEKLFF	TGTGCCAGCAGCTGGGGAGTGAATGAAAAACTGTTTTTT
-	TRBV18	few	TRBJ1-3	CASSRGATGNTIYF	TGTGCCAGCTCACGGGGAGCGACTGGAAACACCATATATTTT